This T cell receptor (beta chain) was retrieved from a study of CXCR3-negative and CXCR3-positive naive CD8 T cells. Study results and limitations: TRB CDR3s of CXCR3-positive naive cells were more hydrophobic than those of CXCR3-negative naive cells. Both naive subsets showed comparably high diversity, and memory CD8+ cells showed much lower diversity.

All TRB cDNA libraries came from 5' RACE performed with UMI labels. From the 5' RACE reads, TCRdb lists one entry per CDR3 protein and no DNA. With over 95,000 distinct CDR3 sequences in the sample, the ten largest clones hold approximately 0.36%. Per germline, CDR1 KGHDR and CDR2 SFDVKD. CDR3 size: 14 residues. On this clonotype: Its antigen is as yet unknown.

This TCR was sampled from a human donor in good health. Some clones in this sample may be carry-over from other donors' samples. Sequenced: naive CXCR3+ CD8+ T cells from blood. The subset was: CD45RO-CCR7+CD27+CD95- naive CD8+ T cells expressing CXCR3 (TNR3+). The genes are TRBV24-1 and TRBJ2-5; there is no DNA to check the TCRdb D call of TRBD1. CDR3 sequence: CATSDFTGEETQYF.